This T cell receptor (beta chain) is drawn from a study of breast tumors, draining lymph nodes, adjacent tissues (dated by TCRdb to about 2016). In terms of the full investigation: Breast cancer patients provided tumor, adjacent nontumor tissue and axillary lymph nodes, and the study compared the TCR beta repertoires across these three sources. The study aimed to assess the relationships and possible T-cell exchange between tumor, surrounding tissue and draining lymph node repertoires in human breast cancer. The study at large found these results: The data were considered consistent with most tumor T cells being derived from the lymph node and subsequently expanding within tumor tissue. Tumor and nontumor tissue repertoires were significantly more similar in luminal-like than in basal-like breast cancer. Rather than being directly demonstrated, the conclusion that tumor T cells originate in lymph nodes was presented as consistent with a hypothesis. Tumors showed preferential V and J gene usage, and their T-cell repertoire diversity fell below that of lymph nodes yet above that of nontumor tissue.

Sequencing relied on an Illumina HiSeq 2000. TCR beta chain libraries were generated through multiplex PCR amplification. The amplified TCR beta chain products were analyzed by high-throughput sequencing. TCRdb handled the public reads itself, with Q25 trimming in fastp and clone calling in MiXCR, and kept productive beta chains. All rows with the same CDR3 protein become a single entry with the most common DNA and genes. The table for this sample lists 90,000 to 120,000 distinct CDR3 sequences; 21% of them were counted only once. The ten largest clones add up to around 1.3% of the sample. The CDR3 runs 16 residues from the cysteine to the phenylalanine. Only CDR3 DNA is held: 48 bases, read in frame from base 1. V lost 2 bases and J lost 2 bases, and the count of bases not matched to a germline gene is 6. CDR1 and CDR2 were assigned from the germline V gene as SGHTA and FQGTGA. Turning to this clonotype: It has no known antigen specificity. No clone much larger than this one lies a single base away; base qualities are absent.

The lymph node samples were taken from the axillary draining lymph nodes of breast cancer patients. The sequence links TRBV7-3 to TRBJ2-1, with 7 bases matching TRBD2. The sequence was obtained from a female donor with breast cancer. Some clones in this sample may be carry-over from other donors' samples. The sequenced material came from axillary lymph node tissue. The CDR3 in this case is CASSLDSAGAYNEQFF. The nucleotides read TGTGCCAGCAGCTTAGATTCGGCGGGAGCCTACAATGAGCAGTTCTTC.